This T cell receptor beta chain was sequenced for a study of blood T cell repertoires in COVID-19. Overall study context: T cells, B-cell-depleted T cells, or PBMCs supplied cDNA or gDNA.

Authors' data handling: Scientists estimated how many nucleated cells there were by amplifying reference gene primers. Sequencing was performed with immunoSEQ multiplex PCR; in TCRdb, only in-frame clones are kept and a portion is missing. From that table come the V and J calls and clone size; the DNA was used to work out D and trimming. The table lists some 190,000 clones, 80% of them singletons. CDR3 length: 15 residues. CDR1 is ENHRY, CDR2 SYGVKD, per germline. Losses at the gene ends were 4 bases for V and 0 bases for J; bases not matched to a gene: 1. Recruitment covered about 25 US areas and drew participants whose ages spanned roughly 18 to 100 years.

Sequenced material: PBMCs or T cells enriched from blood (not recorded which). The sequence derives from a man aged 25-45 years with acute COVID-19. V and J are TRBV10-3 and TRBJ2-2, with 8 nucleotides matching TRBD1. The DNA of the CDR3 is TGTGCCATCAGTGCAGGGGGCGCGAACACCGGGGAGCTGTTTTTT. Translation: CAISAGGANTGELFF.